Reported below is one T cell receptor (beta chain). Its antigen remains undetermined. Base qualities are not at hand, and no much larger clone is one base apart. The immunoSEQ Assay, a bias-controlled multiplex PCR, was used to amplify TCRbeta CDR3 regions from genomic DNA. The authors' pipeline ran thus. The number of nucleated cells in each sample was estimated by amplification of reference gene primers within the assay. To quantify the absolute abundance of each unique TCRbeta CDR3 rearrangement, sequence reads were collapsed and filtered. For each sample, productive Simpson clonality was calculated as the square root of Simpson's diversity index over productive rearrangements. The clones in this table, taken by TCRdb from immuneACCESS, are in-frame only. Not every clone is retained; where verified, under half of the shortfall comes from an unresolved V gene, and the cause of the rest is unknown. V and J calls and clone size are those listed in that table; D and trimming were worked out from the DNA. This sample holds almost 100,000 clones; roughly 86% were observed only once. 9% to 12% of the sample is held by the ten biggest clonotypes.

The sample comes from a study of blood T cell repertoires in COVID-19 (dated by TCRdb to the early 2020s). With respect to the entire study: Samples covering the acute and convalescent phases of COVID-19 were provided by collaborators in the United States, Italy and Spain. The material from the prospective study consisted of cDNA or gDNA derived from T cells, B-cell-depleted T cells, or PBMCs. The dataset comprised deeply sampled blood TCRbeta repertoires from subjects exposed to, actively infected with, or recovered from COVID-19. The repertoires were released in a freely available public database intended as a resource for research on the immune response to SARS-CoV-2. Samples came from the ongoing ImmuneRACE study (first 160 participants) plus 1,254 subjects from 6 global collaborators. A de-identified subject ID, COVID-19 status, age in years and sex were almost always included in the sample metadata. Where HLA class I and class II types were available, the types were taken from metadata supplied by the sample provider, not from assay-based typing. Overall study outcomes, separate from this receptor: Clinical and demographic metadata were provided uncurated, with the amount varying by source and participant.

Ends trimmed: V by 1 base, J by 5 bases; bases unmatched to a gene: 3. CDR3 length: 14 amino acids, cysteine to phenylalanine. The entry retains the CDR3 DNA only, 42 bases that are in frame from base 1. The germline V gene specifies SGHRS as CDR1 and YFSETQ as CDR2. Collaborating institutions collected whole blood in K2EDTA tubes following their own protocols. Collaborator samples were shipped for TCRbeta analysis as frozen whole blood, isolated PBMCs, or DNA extracted from either sample type. The rearranged segments are TRBV5-1 and TRBJ2-5, with TRBD1 matching 9 junction bases. The sample was peripheral blood. The receptor's source is a man aged 50 or older with acute or convalescent COVID-19. The CDR3 protein is CASSLTGGRETQYF. The DNA reads TGCGCCAGCAGCTTGACAGGGGGCCGGGAGACCCAGTACTTC.